This T cell receptor beta chain was identified in a study of CD8 T cells in ankylosing spondylitis. Notes on the study in general: Ankylosing spondylitis blood seemed to carry a telltale TCR beta motif made of roughly 8 highly homologous variants.

Looked up from germline, CDR1 is LGHDT and CDR2 is YNNKEL (reference sequence). Trimming pared 4 bases from V and 2 bases from J, leaving 11 bases between. CDR3 length: 14 amino acids. Quantitative 5'-RACE was performed with molecular barcodes, and it yielded the TCR beta libraries. MiXCR, run by TCRdb on the 5' RACE reads, gives a single entry per CDR3 protein. This repertoire shows approximately 350,000 distinct CDR3 sequences, 20% found once; its top ten account for around 12%. This clonotype turned up a few times. As yet, its antigen is unknown. The origin of this receptor is a male donor with ankylosing spondylitis or in good health (not recorded which). The material sequenced was blood, either unsorted or a sorted T cell fraction (not recorded which). The rearrangement uses TRBV3-1 and TRBJ2-5, with D maybe TRBD1 (6 bases). CDR3 coding DNA: TGTGCCAGCAGCCGTAGACAGGAACAAGAGACCCAGTACTTC. The encoded protein is CASSRRQEQETQYF.